The sequence of this T cell receptor (beta chain) was determined in a study of T cell clonality in common variable immunodeficiency. This clone has at least ten counts. Antigen: not known. Study-level results: Compared with controls, CVID subjects had fewer shared TCRbeta clones. Authors noted CVID clonality's cause needs subpopulation repertoire sequencing. CVID patient heterogeneity limited repertoire-clinical complication correlations.

CVID and control samples used equivalent genomic DNA input. Measured with immunoSEQ multiplex PCR; TCRdb has only the in-frame clones, and not every one. The table lists tens of thousands of clones, with no singletons. Input material: peripheral blood mononuclear cells. This TCR came from a person aged 18 to 69 in good health.

The part of the CDR3 DNA that was read is TGCAGTGCTGGGGGGAGCTCTGGGGCCAACGTC. Translation gives CSAGGSSGANV. The full CDR3 protein reads CSAGGSSGANVLTF. The chain joins TRBV20-1 to TRBJ2-6; D perhaps matches TRBD2 (6 bases). The read falls 3 residues short of the CDR3 end, and the missing part is taken from the germline J gene. Between the trimmed V and J ends, which lost 5 bases and 0 bases, there was a span of 8 bases. The CDR3 consists of 14 residues. Germline-derived CDR1 and CDR2 are DFQATT and SNEGSKA (reference sequence).